The rows below give T cell receptor beta chains drawn from one sample of a study of control samples from healthy donors and cancer patients. The table came from immunoSEQ multiplex PCR; TCRdb's copy has only in-frame clones and leaves some out. The data contain about 85,000 clones, around 90% of them singletons. Sequenced input: blood. These receptors were obtained from an older woman in good health. CDR3s include the opening cysteine and the closing phenylalanine or tryptophan. D genes are given only for firm matches.

TRBD1,TRBV2,TRBJ2-5,15,CASSSDRVGRETQYF
-,TRBV11-3,TRBJ2-5,13,CASSQLELETQYF
-,TRBV5-4,TRBJ1-2,18,CASSLLVVAGGSNYGYTF
TRBD1,TRBV6-1,TRBJ1-1,13,CASSEWAGGEAFF
TRBD1,TRBV5-1,TRBJ2-7,15,CASSMGQGLSYEQYF
TRBD2,TRBV28,TRBJ2-7,14,CASSPPGGDYEQYF
-,TRBV18,TRBJ1-4,15,CASSPPNSAGEKLFF
-,TRBV4-2,TRBJ1-2,15,CASSQYAGSSYGYTF
-,TRBV3-1/TRBV3-2,TRBJ2-3,13,CASSQFIGDTQYF
TRBD2,TRBV9,TRBJ2-3,14,CATNPSGRADTQYF
-,TRBV4-3,TRBJ1-3,15,CASSQDWVSGNTIYF
TRBD1,TRBV11-3,TRBJ2-2,15,CASSLVGQGGGELFF
TRBD1,TRBV4-1,TRBJ1-2,15,CASRATGEANYGYTF
-,TRBV7-3,TRBJ1-2,15,CASSPEGWTDYGYTF
TRBD2,TRBV9,TRBJ2-3,15,CASSVLAGVGDTQYF
-,TRBV2,TRBJ1-3,13,CASSDGGRNTIYF
-,TRBV5-8,TRBJ2-7,13,CASSRTVPYEQYF
-,TRBV2,TRBJ2-3,16,CASKGWAAPSTDTQYF
-,TRBV5-5,TRBJ2-7,13,CASSDLRSDEQYF
TRBD1,TRBV7-6,TRBJ1-2,16,CASSSFRDRKGSGYTF
TRBD2,TRBV2,TRBJ2-7,14,CASGAAGGPYEQYF
-,TRBV27,TRBJ1-4,14,CASSLKGRNEKLFF
TRBD1,TRBV19,TRBJ2-2,17,CASSLRTGGDNTGELFF
TRBD1,TRBV7-6,TRBJ2-7,15,CASSPGQGLSYEQYF
-,TRBV28,TRBJ1-5,13,CASSPGGNQPQHF
TRBD2,TRBV9,TRBJ2-1,14,CASSRGLAGNEQFF